The TCR beta chain under discussion was sequenced for a study of memory CD8 T cells in hepatitis C reinfection. Per the germline V gene, CDR1 is PRHDT and CDR2 is FYEKMQ (reference sequence). The CDR3 is 15 amino acids. Unmatched junction bases numbered 4, after V lost 6 bases and J lost 0 bases. The table came from immunoSEQ multiplex PCR; TCRdb's copy has only in-frame clones and leaves some out. The profile shows about 46,000 clones, roughly nine tenths of them singletons. As to time point: late/post reinfection, 12 to 24 weeks after detection. Sorted cells were sequenced directly ex vivo without any in vitro expansion.

This TCR derives from a man aged 18-30 years with hepatitis C virus infection. This chain connects TRBV13 to TRBJ2-1; 8 bases are a match to TRBD2. The sample was naive CD8+ T cells sorted from blood. The CDR3 bases are TGTGCCAGCAGTCAAAGCGGGAGCTCCTACAATGAGCAGTTCTTC. This codes for CASSQSGSSYNEQFF.